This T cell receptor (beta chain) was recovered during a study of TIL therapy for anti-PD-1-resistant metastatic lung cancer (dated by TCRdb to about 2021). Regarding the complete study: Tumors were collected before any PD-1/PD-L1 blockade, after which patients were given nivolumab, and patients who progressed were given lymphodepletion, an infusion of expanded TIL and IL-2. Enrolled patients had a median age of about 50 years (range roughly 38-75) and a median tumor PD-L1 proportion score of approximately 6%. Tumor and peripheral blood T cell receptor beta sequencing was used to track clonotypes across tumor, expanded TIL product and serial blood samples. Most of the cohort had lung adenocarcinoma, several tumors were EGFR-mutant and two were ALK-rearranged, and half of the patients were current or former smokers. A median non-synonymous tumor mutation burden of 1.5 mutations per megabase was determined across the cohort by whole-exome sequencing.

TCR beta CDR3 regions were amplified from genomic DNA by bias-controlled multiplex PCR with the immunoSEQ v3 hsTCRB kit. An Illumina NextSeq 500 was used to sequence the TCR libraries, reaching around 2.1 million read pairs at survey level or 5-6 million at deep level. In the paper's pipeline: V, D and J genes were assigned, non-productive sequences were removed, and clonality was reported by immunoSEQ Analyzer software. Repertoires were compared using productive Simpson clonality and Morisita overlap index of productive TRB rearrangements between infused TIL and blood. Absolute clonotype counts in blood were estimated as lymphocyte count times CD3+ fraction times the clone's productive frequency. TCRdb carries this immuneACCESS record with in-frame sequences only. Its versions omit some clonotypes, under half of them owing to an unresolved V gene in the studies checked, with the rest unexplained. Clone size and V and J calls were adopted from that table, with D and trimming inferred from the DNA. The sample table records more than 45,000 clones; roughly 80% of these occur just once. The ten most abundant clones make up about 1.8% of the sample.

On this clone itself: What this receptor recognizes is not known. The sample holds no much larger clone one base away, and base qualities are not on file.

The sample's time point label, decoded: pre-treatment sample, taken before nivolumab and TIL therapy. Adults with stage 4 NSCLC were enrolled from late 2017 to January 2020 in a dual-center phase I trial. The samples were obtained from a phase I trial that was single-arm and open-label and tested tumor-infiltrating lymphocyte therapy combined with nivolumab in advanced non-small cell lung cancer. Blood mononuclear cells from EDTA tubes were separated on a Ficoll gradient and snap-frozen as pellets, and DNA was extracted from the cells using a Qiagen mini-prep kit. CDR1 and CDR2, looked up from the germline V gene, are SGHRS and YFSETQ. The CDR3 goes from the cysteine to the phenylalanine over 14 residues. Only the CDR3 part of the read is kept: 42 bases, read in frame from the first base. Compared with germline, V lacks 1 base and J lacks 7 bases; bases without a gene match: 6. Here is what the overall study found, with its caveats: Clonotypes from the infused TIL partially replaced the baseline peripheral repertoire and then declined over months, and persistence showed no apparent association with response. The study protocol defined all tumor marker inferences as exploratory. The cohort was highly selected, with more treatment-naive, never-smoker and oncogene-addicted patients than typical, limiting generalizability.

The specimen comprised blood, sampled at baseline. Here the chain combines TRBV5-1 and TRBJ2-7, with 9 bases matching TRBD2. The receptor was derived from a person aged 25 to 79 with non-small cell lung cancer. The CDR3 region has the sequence CASSLQREAGEQYF. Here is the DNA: TGCGCCAGCAGCTTGCAGCGGGAGGCGGGGGAGCAGTACTTC.